This TCR beta chain was sequenced for a study of T cell responses to AZD1222 COVID-19 vaccine (dated by TCRdb to the early 2020s). At the level of the whole study: Because spike-specific TCR depth and breadth did not differ between the two schedules, AZD1222 recipients who got a second dose at roughly 4 weeks were pooled with those who got a second dose at roughly 12 weeks. A total of about 240 trial participants underwent TCR sequencing, of whom nearly 210 received two doses of AZD1222 and 26 received two doses of the MenACWY control vaccine. Trial participants were enrolled by age into subgroups of 18-55, 56-69 and 70-plus years, and about 150, 27 and 61 TCR-sequenced participants, respectively, were included in these subgroups.

The CDR3 regions of human TCRbeta chains were subjected to immunosequencing. The original pipeline was this. Repertoire TCRs were checked for matches against a reference library of SARS-CoV-2-specific TCRs that had been generated using the MIRA antigen-specificity platform. Breadth was defined as the fraction of unique TCRs that were SARS-CoV-2-associated, and depth was defined as the fraction of total T cells that were SARS-CoV-2-associated. Each spike-specific TCR was assigned to its reactive spike region and to a CD4 or CD8 class using the MIRA data. Log10-transformed breadth and depth values were compared by one-way ANOVA with Sidak's multiple comparisons tests. The clones in this table, taken by TCRdb from immuneACCESS, are in-frame only. Not every clone is retained; where verified, under half of the shortfall comes from an unresolved V gene, and the cause of the rest is unknown. Clonal size and the V and J genes are those of that table, whereas D and trimming came from the DNA. The sample table holds about 79,000 clones, of which approximately 80% were seen once. Less than 25% of the sample lies in the top ten.

What the research found in general, with its limitations: In the small 56-69-year group, the increase in depth fell short of significance, most likely because of low power. Participants were mostly white British, with more females than males. The authors suggested clonal diversity may have been underestimated. Only five to seven AZD1222 recipients were SARS-CoV-2 seropositive at baseline, limiting conclusions about previously exposed vaccinees. A significant rise in spike-specific TCR breadth and depth was observed after two AZD1222 doses relative to day 0 and relative to MenACWY recipients. Because no day 14 peak-response samples were available, repertoires were characterized only after the peak T cell response. Reportedly, almost half of the unique spike-specific TCRs recognized epitopes lying outside the regions that are mutated in the B.1.351 and B.1.1.7 variants. CD4 TCRs associated with the vaccine covered the entire spike protein, and the dominant responses were in regions 160-218 and 743-854.

This clone occurred a few times. Its antigen remains unidentified. One base away there is no much larger clone; base qualities are not given. The meaning of the sample's time point label: baseline before first vaccination. Vaccinee samples came from UK trials COV001 and COV002, including a single-blind randomized controlled phase 2/3 trial of AZD1222 (ChAdOx1 nCoV-19) in healthy adults. Trial participant PBMC samples were collected at day 0 and day 28 after the second dose for TCRbeta chain sequencing. Trimming at the junction amounts to 6 bases on V and 6 bases on J, and the germline ends lie 12 bases apart. CDR1 is given as SQVTM and CDR2 as ANQGSEA, both from the germline V gene. CDR3 length: 11 amino acids, cysteine to phenylalanine. Only CDR3 DNA is held: 33 bases, read in frame from base 1.

This TCR was recovered from an adult in good health. The chain couples TRBV29-1 to TRBJ2-7, with the D gene not confidently named. The source material was peripheral blood, sampled on day 0 of AZD1222 vaccination. CDR3 sequence: CSVGLRSEQYF. The nucleotide sequence reads TGCAGCGTCGGCTTGAGGTCCGAGCAGTACTTC.